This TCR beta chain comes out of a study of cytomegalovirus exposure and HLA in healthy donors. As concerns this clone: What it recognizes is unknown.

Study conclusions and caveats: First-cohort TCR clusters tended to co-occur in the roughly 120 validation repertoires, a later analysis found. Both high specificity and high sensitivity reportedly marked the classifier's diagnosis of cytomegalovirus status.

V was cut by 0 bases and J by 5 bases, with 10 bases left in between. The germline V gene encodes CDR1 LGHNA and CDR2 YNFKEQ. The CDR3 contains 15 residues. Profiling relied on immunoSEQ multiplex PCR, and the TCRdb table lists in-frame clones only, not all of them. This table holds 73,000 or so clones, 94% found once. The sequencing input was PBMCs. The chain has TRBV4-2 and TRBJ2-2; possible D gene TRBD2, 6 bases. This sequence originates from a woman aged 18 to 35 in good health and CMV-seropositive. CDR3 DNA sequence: TGTGCCAGCAGCCAAGATTACGGGGGAACCGGGGAGCTGTTTTTT. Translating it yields CASSQDYGGTGELFF.